Each of the 19 T cell receptor beta chains below was sequenced from the same sample in a study of T cells expressing NK-cell markers (dated by TCRdb to the early 2020s). The library was produced with 5' RACE. Sequenced on an Illumina HiSeq 2000. TCRdb reprocessed the reads; each CDR3 protein sequence makes one entry, and DNA is unavailable. The sample table on file contains over 250,000 distinct CDR3 sequences. The top ten clonotypes cover around 3.9% of the sample. Material: blood T cells: a sorted CD56 or NKG2C T cell subset, CD4+ or CD8+ T cells, or bulk PBMC T cells (not recorded which). The receptors stem from a woman between 18 and 75 years old in good health.

The J gene is TRBJ2-5, the V gene TRBV9; TCRdb reports TRBD2, a call that lacks DNA to check it against. The germline V gene encodes CDR1 SGDLS and CDR2 YYNGEE. This CDR3 is 16 amino acids long. CDR3 sequence: CASSVQLAGGQETQYF.

V is TRBV5-6 and J is TRBJ1-2. This CDR3 is 16 amino acids long. Germline CDR1 SGHDT, CDR2 YYEEEE. Here the CDR3 reads CASSPFWTPTNYGYTF.

The V call is TRBV2, the J call TRBJ2-1; the TCRdb call, TRBD1, lacks DNA for checking. This CDR3 spans 14 amino acids. Germline-derived CDR1 and CDR2 are SNHLY and FYNNEI. The CDR3 is CASNPMTGYNEQFF.

CDR3 loop: CASSYSSPDTQYF. The genes are TRBV6-2 or TRBV6-3 and TRBJ2-3. Germline CDR1 and CDR2: MNHEY and SVGEGT. There are 13 residues in the CDR3.

The chain links TRBV2 to TRBJ1-2. The CDR3 is 13 amino acids. The V gene's germline CDR1 is SNHLY and CDR2 FYNNEI. The CDR3 here is CASSEEGGYGYTF.

This sequence joins TRBV6-2 or TRBV6-3 and TRBJ2-1; TCRdb's D call, TRBD1, is unchecked because there is no DNA. Looked up from germline, CDR1 is MNHEY and CDR2 is SVGEGT. The CDR3 spans 17 residues. The CDR3 protein is CASSYSPGTGIYNEQFF.

V gene TRBV12-3 or TRBV12-4 combines with J gene TRBJ2-1; TCRdb calls TRBD1, which cannot be checked without DNA. The CDR3 sequence is 15 residues long. CDR3 protein: CASRQGRLTYNEQFF.

V and J are TRBV29-1 and TRBJ2-3; as DNA is missing, the TRBD1 call by TCRdb cannot be tested. Looked up from germline, CDR1 is SQVTM and CDR2 is ANQGSEA. The CDR3 has 15 residues. The CDR3 sequence is CSVVGTGKTTDTQYF.

The chain has TRBV20-1 and TRBJ2-5; TCRdb proposes TRBD2, but this gene call is untestable without DNA. The V gene's germline CDR1 is DFQATT and CDR2 SNEGSKA (reference sequence). This CDR3 has 16 amino acids. The CDR3 sequence is CSASWTSGRVGETQYF.

The gene calls are TRBV20-1 and TRBJ2-3. The germline gives CDR1 DFQATT, CDR2 SNEGSKA (reference sequence). The CDR3 totals 14 residues. This CDR3 is CSARESPPLNTQYF.

The V gene is TRBV2, the J gene TRBJ1-5; TCRdb returns TRBD1, unconfirmable since there is no DNA. Per germline, CDR1 SNHLY and CDR2 FYNNEI. This CDR3 region has 15 residues. The CDR3 protein is CASSSDSYSNQPQHF.

This chain uses TRBV4-2 with TRBJ2-6; TCRdb's D gene call, TRBD2, goes unchecked for lack of DNA. Germline assignment: CDR1 LGHNA and CDR2 YNFKEQ. This CDR3 is 19 amino acids long. This chain's CDR3 is CASSQVGSGGTAGANVLTF.

The chain has TRBV4-1 and TRBJ1-2; TCRdb selects TRBD1, and the lack of DNA leaves this call unchecked. The CDR3 is made up of 14 amino acids. The germline CDR1 and CDR2 sequences are MGHRA and YSYEKL. The CDR3 reads CASSQPGVGYGYTF.

The chain carries TRBV20-1 and TRBJ2-5; lacking DNA, the TRBD2 call made by TCRdb goes unchecked. This CDR3 comprises 16 residues. Germline V gene data show CDR1 as DFQATT and CDR2 as SNEGSKA (reference sequence). The CDR3 is CSAILAGGPAQETQYF.

The chain combines TRBV7-3 with TRBJ1-1. This CDR3 contains 14 residues. From germline, CDR1 is SGHTA and CDR2 FQGTGA. The CDR3 loop is CASKEGSANTEAFF.

The rearrangement joins TRBV12-3 or TRBV12-4 to TRBJ2-5; TCRdb returns TRBD1, unconfirmable since there is no DNA. This CDR3 comprises 13 residues. The CDR3 reads CASGSGGPGAQYF.

The genes are TRBV7-6 and TRBJ2-1; TCRdb's D gene call, TRBD1, goes unchecked for lack of DNA. The CDR3 sequence is 15 residues long. Germline assignment: CDR1 SGHVS and CDR2 FNYEAQ. CDR3 region: CASSPDGGRTHEQFF.

This chain uses TRBV24-1 with TRBJ2-3; TCRdb proposes TRBD2, but this gene call is untestable without DNA. Germline V gene data show CDR1 as KGHDR and CDR2 as SFDVKD. This CDR3 has 17 residues. This chain's CDR3 is CATSDPLATLFGDTQYF.

The chain uses TRBV2 and TRBJ2-4; checking the TCRdb D call of TRBD2 is not possible without DNA. The germline CDR1 and CDR2 sequences are SNHLY and FYNNEI. The CDR3 covers 15 residues. CDR3 loop: CASSALSGGKNIQYF.